Listed here are 28 T cell receptor beta chains from one sample, sequenced in a study of CD8+ T cells in alopecia areata. Treatment denoted: oral pan-JAK inhibitor, 5-10 mg twice daily. As the sequencing template, cDNA was produced by extracting RNA and reverse transcribing it. Data came from immunoSEQ multiplex PCR; TCRdb stores just in-frame clones and leaves some out. The table includes about 39,000 clones, approximately 65% detected once. Specimen: CD8+ T cells sorted from blood, collected at week 4, from a patient treated with tofacitinib. The receptors come from a human donor with alopecia areata.

J is TRBJ2-1 and V is TRBV30, with D uncertain. Germline-derived CDR1 and CDR2 are GTSNPN and SVGIG (reference sequence). The CDR3 has 10 amino acids. Trimming removed 8 bases at V and 4 bases at J, with 6 bases between. The DNA for the CDR3 is TGTGCCCAAGGGTACAATGAGCAGTTCTTC. This gives the protein CAQGYNEQFF.

There are a few counts of this clone. The genes are TRBV7-2 and TRBJ2-7; 11 positions match TRBD1. The length of the CDR3 is 13 residues. J gave up 6 bases and V 4 bases, and 2 bases lay outside the gene matches. Germline V gives CDR1 SGHTA, CDR2 FQGNSA. The CDR3 nucleotides are TGTGCCAGCAGCTCAGGGACAGGGGGCGAGCAGTACTTC. It yields the protein CASSSGTGGEQYF.

The V and J genes are TRBV27 and TRBJ2-5, with D possibly TRBD1 on 7 matching bases. Trimming pared 6 bases from V and 5 bases from J, leaving 13 bases between. CDR3 length: 13 residues. Germline CDR1 is MNHEY and CDR2 is SMNVEV (reference sequence). The CDR3 bases are TGTGCCAGCAGGCCAGCAGGGGGGGAGACCCAGTACTTC. Encoded protein: CASRPAGGETQYF.

This clone was seen a few times. This rearrangement joins TRBV29-1 to TRBJ2-7; 11 bases map to TRBD1. J was trimmed by 3 bases and V by 4 bases; bases with no gene match: 8. From germline, CDR1 is SQVTM and CDR2 ANQGSEA. CDR3 length: 15 amino acids. The DNA for the CDR3 is TGCAGCGTTGTAGGACAGGGGGCGGCGTACTACGAGCAGTACTTC. Amino acid sequence: CSVVGQGAAYYEQYF.

The chain uses TRBV29-1 and TRBJ2-7; the D gene is possibly TRBD2 (5 bases). In germline, CDR1 is SQVTM, CDR2 ANQGSEA. This CDR3 has 12 amino acids. V lost 4 bases and J lost 3, with 10 bases in between. The CDR3 region is CSVVAGYYEQYF. CDR3 coding DNA: TGCAGCGTTGTGGCGGGCTACTACGAGCAGTACTTC.

The V and J genes are TRBV30 and TRBJ1-2; D unclear. Germline CDR1 GTSNPN, CDR2 SVGIG (reference sequence). Trimming cost V 3 bases and J 4 bases, with 12 bases left between them. The length of the CDR3 is 13 residues. The DNA for the CDR3 is TGTGCCTGGAGGGACGGATTCGTCTATGGCTACACCTTC. Translated: CAWRDGFVYGYTF.

This clone was detected once. This chain joins TRBV13 and TRBJ1-1; D ambiguous. Trimming cost V 1 base and J 3 bases, with 6 bases left between them. The germline V gene encodes CDR1 PRHDT and CDR2 FYEKMQ (reference sequence). CDR3 size: 13 residues. Written as DNA, the CDR3 is TGTGCCAGCAGCTTAGTAGCGTACACTGAAGCTTTCTTT. Its protein is CASSLVAYTEAFF. Full variable domain (remainder filled in from reference TRBV13 and TRBJ1-1): AAGVIQSPRHLIKEKRETATLKCYPIPRHDTVYWYQQGPGQDPQFLISFYEKMQSDKGSIPDRFSAQQFSDYHSELNMSSLELGDSALYFCASSLVAYTEAFFGQGTRLTVV.

The J gene is TRBJ2-7, the V gene TRBV2, with D uncertain. This CDR3 region has 11 residues. Germline V gene sequence: CDR1 SNHLY, CDR2 FYNNEI. Deletions cut 9 bases from V and 2 bases from J, with 8 bases between. The chain's CDR3 is CASRLAYEQYF. As DNA, the CDR3 is TGTGCCAGTAGATTAGCCTACGAGCAGTACTTC.

The gene calls are TRBV30 and TRBJ2-5, with D hard to call. Looked up from germline, CDR1 is GTSNPN and CDR2 is SVGIG (reference sequence). The CDR3 contains 11 residues. Trimming pared 2 bases from V and 5 bases from J, leaving 6 bases between. The CDR3 nucleotides read TGTGCCTGGAGTCTCGGGGAGACCCAGTACTTC. Translating it yields CAWSLGETQYF.

Regarding this clone: The likely explanation is a read error, given a far larger clone one base away. This rearrangement joins TRBV5-6 to TRBJ2-7, with 7 bases matching TRBD1. The CDR3 extends over 12 amino acids. Germline CDR1 and CDR2: SGHDT and YYEEEE. After removal of 5 bases from V and 5 bases from J, the junction contained 4 bases not matched to a gene. CDR3 region: CASRKGGHEQYF. CDR3 bases: TGTGCCAGCAGAAAAGGGGGCCACGAGCAGTACTTC. Supplemented by reference TRBV5-6 and TRBJ2-7, the full variable domain reads DAGVTQSPTHLIKTRGQQVTLRCSPKSGHDTVSWYQQALGQGPQFIFQYYEEEERQRGNFPDRFSGHQFPNYSSELNVNALLLGDSALYLCASRKGGHEQYFGPGTRLTVT.

The chain couples TRBV7-2 to TRBJ1-2; a possible D gene is TRBD1 (5 bases). Germline V gene sequence: CDR1 SGHTA, CDR2 FQGNSA. The CDR3 extends over 14 amino acids. Trimming left V 5 bases short and J 2 bases short, with 12 bases between. For the CDR3, the DNA is TGTGCCAGCAGCCCAGGGACGCAAAACTATGGCTACACCTTC. Translation gives CASSPGTQNYGYTF. Drawing the rest from reference TRBV7-2 and TRBJ1-2, the complete variable domain is GAGVSQSPSNKVTEKGKDVELRCDPISGHTALYWYRQSLGQGLEFLIYFQGNSAPDKSGLPSDRFSAERTGGSVSTLTIQRTQQEDSAVYLCASSPGTQNYGYTFGSGTRLTVV.

For the CDR3, the DNA is TGTGCTAGTGGTTCCGGCGGGGAACGAGAAGAGACCCAGTACTTC. Its translation is CASGSGGEREETQYF. This chain joins TRBV12-5 and TRBJ2-5; D is possibly TRBD2 (6 bases). Trimming left V 4 bases short and J 3 bases short, with 15 bases between. The CDR3 spans 15 residues. CDR1 and CDR2 from the germline V gene are LGHNT and FRNRAP.

The genes are TRBV6-5 and TRBJ2-7; D might be TRBD1 (5 bases). Germline CDR1 and CDR2: MNHEY and SVGAGI. The germline V and J ends were trimmed by 6 bases and 0 bases, with 12 bases remaining between them. The CDR3 has 14 amino acids. CDR3 coding DNA: TGTGCCAGCAGCCCGACAGAGAGCTCCTACGAGCAGTACTTC. It is translated as CASSPTESSYEQYF.

The V call is TRBV7-9, the J call TRBJ2-7; TRBD1 agrees at 9 bases. Per the germline V gene, CDR1 is SEHNR and CDR2 is FQNEAQ (reference sequence). This CDR3 is 13 amino acids long. The ends lost 5 bases at V and 9 bases at J; junction bases unmatched: 8. DNA for the CDR3: TGTGCCAGCAGCACAGGGGGCACGGAAGGGCAGTACTTC. It encodes CASSTGGTEGQYF.

The J gene is TRBJ2-2, the V gene TRBV27, with unresolved D. This CDR3 comprises 14 residues. V shed 8 bases and J shed 5 bases, with 15 bases lying between them. Germline CDR1 and CDR2: MNHEY and SMNVEV (reference sequence). This CDR3 is CASGETYPTGELFF. The CDR3 bases are TGTGCCAGCGGAGAGACGTATCCTACCGGGGAGCTGTTTTTT.

The chain couples TRBV5-1 to TRBJ2-2, with D unresolved. Germline V gene sequence: CDR1 SGHRS, CDR2 YFSETQ. The V end was cut by 0 bases, the J end by 1 base, with 4 bases between. The CDR3 sequence is 14 residues long. The CDR3 reads CASSLGQNTGELFF. The CDR3 DNA reads as TGCGCCAGCAGCTTGGGGCAGAACACCGGGGAGCTGTTTTTT.

The rearrangement uses TRBV25-1 and TRBJ1-1; TRBD1 is a possible D gene (6 bases). V was cut by 5 bases and J by 4 bases, with 20 bases left in between. Germline CDR1 MGHDK, CDR2 SYGVNS. This CDR3 region has 16 residues. CDR3 nucleotides: TGTGCCAGCAGTTCCGGGGAGGGGGGAGAAACCACTGAAGCTTTCTTT. Amino acid sequence: CASSSGEGGETTEAFF.

V gene TRBV2 combines with J gene TRBJ1-2; tentative D call: TRBD1 (6 bases). V was trimmed by 5 bases and J by 3 bases, leaving 19 bases between them. This CDR3 comprises 16 residues. Germline V CDR1 and CDR2: SNHLY, FYNNEI. CDR3 loop: CASSPSGDQPYYGYTF. DNA for the CDR3: TGTGCCAGCAGTCCCTCAGGGGACCAACCCTACTATGGCTACACCTTC.

This clone was seen a handful of times. This chain joins TRBV4-3 and TRBJ1-1, with a possible D match to TRBD1 (5 bases). The CDR3 totals 17 residues. Germline V lookup: CDR1 LGHNA, CDR2 YSLEER. Deletions cut 2 bases from V and 2 bases from J, with 18 bases between. The CDR3 loop is CASSQWGGQTANTEAFF. Here the CDR3 DNA reads TGCGCCAGCAGCCAATGGGGAGGACAAACGGCAAACACTGAAGCTTTCTTT.

CDR3 protein: CAIRGGASYEQYF. As DNA, the CDR3 is TGTGCCATCAGAGGAGGGGCCTCCTACGAGCAGTACTTC. The chain employs TRBV10-3 and TRBJ2-7, with a possible D match to TRBD2 (6 bases). Germline V gene lookup returns CDR1 ENHRY and CDR2 SYGVKD. The CDR3 has 13 amino acids. V shed 6 bases and J shed 0 bases, with 9 bases lying between them.

The V call is TRBV14, the J call TRBJ1-6; TRBD1 aligns across 7 bases. V shed 5 bases and J 9 bases; nucleotides not matched to a gene: 10. Germline lookup yields CDR1 SGHDN and CDR2 FVKESK. The CDR3 consists of 15 residues. This CDR3 reads CASSARDSESSPLHF. The DNA for the CDR3 is TGTGCCAGCAGCGCCCGGGACAGCGAGTCTTCACCCCTCCACTTT.

This clone was found once. The chain combines TRBV5-1 with TRBJ2-3; D uncertain. The V gene's germline CDR1 is SGHRS and CDR2 YFSETQ. The V end was cut by 0 bases, the J end by 13 bases, with 18 bases between. The CDR3 is 14 residues long. This CDR3 is CASSLDAEEVREYF. The CDR3 nucleotides read TGCGCCAGCAGCTTGGACGCAGAAGAGGTGAGAGAGTATTTT.

The rearrangement uses TRBV5-6 and TRBJ1-1; 8 nucleotides match TRBD1. The length of the CDR3 is 14 residues. V trimming: 1 base; J trimming: 7 bases; junction bases outside the gene matches: 6. The germline V gene encodes CDR1 SGHDT and CDR2 YYEEEE. This CDR3 reads CASSLSDRGIEAFF. The DNA for the CDR3 is TGTGCCAGCAGCTTGTCTGACAGGGGAATTGAAGCTTTCTTT.

This clone has more than one count but fewer than ten. The chain uses TRBV29-1 and TRBJ2-2; TRBD2 aligns across 7 bases. Germline loops: CDR1 SQVTM, CDR2 ANQGSEA. The trim removed 7 bases at V and 8 bases at J, leaving 7 bases unmatched. The CDR3 totals 12 residues. The CDR3 region is CSAGSGAGELFF. In DNA form, the CDR3 reads TGCAGCGCCGGGAGCGGGGCTGGGGAGCTGTTTTTT.

The chain has TRBV13 and TRBJ1-5; no clear D gene. The CDR3 is 12 residues long. Deletions cut 5 bases from V and 7 bases from J, with 9 bases between. Per germline, CDR1 PRHDT and CDR2 FYEKMQ (reference sequence). This CDR3 is CASSRGGQPQHF. CDR3 nucleotides: TGTGCCAGCAGCCGGGGTGGGCAGCCCCAGCATTTT.

The CDR3 nucleotides read TGCAGTGCAATACTGGGCGATGGAGCTTTCTTT. Residues: CSAILGDGAFF. V is TRBV20-1 and J is TRBJ1-1; D gene ambiguous. The V gene's germline CDR1 is DFQATT and CDR2 SNEGSKA (reference sequence). Trimming removed 6 bases at V and 10 bases at J, with 15 bases between. The CDR3 extends over 11 amino acids.

The chain uses TRBV29-1 and TRBJ2-7; tentative D call: TRBD2 (7 bases). The germline gives CDR1 SQVTM, CDR2 ANQGSEA. V was shortened by 4 bases and J by 4 bases, with 11 bases between the two germline ends. The CDR3 is 12 residues long. The DNA for the CDR3 is TGCAGCGTTGTAGGGGGAGGGTACGAGCAGTACTTC. Protein sequence: CSVVGGGYEQYF.

V gene TRBV29-1 combines with J gene TRBJ2-7, with D unresolved. Germline CDR1 is SQVTM and CDR2 is ANQGSEA. The CDR3 has 13 residues. Between the trimmed V and J ends, which lost 5 bases and 0 bases, there was a span of 11 bases. The CDR3 sequence: CSVLTESSYEQYF. CDR3 coding DNA: TGCAGCGTTTTGACGGAGAGCTCCTACGAGCAGTACTTC.